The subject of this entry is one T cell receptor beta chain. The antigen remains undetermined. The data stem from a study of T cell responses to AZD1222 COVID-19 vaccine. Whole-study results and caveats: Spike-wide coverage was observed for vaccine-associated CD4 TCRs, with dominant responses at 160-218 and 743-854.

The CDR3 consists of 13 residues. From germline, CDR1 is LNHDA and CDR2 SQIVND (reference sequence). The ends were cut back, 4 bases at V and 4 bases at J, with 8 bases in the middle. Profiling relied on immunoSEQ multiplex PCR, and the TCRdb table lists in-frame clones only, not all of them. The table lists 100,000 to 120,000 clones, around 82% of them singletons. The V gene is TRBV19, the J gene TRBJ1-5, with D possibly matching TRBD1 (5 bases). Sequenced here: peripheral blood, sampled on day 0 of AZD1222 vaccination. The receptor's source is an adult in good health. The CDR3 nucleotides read TGTGCCAGTAGTACGGACACGAATCAGCCCCAGCATTTT. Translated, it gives CASSTDTNQPQHF.